Sequencing of this T cell receptor (beta chain) was carried out in a study of T cell repertoires in cytomegalovirus infection. MiXCR, applied by TCRdb to the reads, yields one record per CDR3 protein. Among 200,000 to 300,000 distinct CDR3 sequences listed, roughly 13% were seen once. This clonotype was picked up many times. Its antigen is undetermined. Study-wide findings and caveats: Based on cumulative public TCR beta family frequency, carriers of CMV plus the relevant HLA were identified.

The clonotype originates from a human donor in good health (CMV status not recorded). Some clones in this sample may be carry-over from other donors' samples. Sequencing used PBMCs.

CDR3 DNA sequence: TGTGCCAGCAGCCCCCGGAGGGTATCTGAAGCTTTCTTT. It yields the protein CASSPRRVSEAFF. The chain uses TRBV7-2 and TRBJ1-1; no reliable D call. Germline V gives CDR1 SGHTA, CDR2 FQGNSA. This CDR3 comprises 13 residues. Trimming left V 5 bases short and J 6 bases short, with 13 bases between.